This TCR beta chain was captured in a study of T cells in Graves' hyperthyroidism and ophthalmopathy. The CDR3 loop spans 14 amino acids. The V gene's germline CDR1 is SGHTA and CDR2 FQGNSA. The V end lost 5 bases, the J end lost 4 bases, and 9 bases lay between the germline ends. Active moderate-to-severe ophthalmopathy, Clinical Activity Score at least 3, NOSPECS at least 4, under 3 months' duration. TCR beta CDR3 region amplification was performed from RNA transcripts. First-round RT-PCR of the TCR CDR3 relied on the HTBI primer set. TCRdb reprocessed the multiplex PCR reads via MiXCR and lists one record per CDR3 protein. This sample has 300,000 to 450,000 distinct CDR3 sequences, with about 14% found just once. This clonotype was recorded at least ten times.

The sequencing sample was made of blood. The chain is built from TRBV7-2 and TRBJ1-6; D unresolved. The receptor was isolated from a woman in her twenties or thirties with Graves' ophthalmopathy. The CDR3 DNA follows: TGTGCCAGCAGCCAGCAGGTGTATAATTCACCCCTCCACTTT. Translation: CASSQQVYNSPLHF.